The 24 T cell receptor beta chains in this list originate from one sample, sequenced in a study of blood T cells in healthy people across ages. A second roughly 7 to 11 cycle PCR used barcoded and J-beta primers. One entry per CDR3 protein results from TCRdb running MiXCR on the 5' RACE reads. The sample shows over a million distinct CDR3 sequences, around 59% of them seen only once. The sample consisted of blood. The receptors come from a man between 18 and 29 years old in good health.

The V and J genes are TRBV3-1 and TRBJ2-7; a possible D gene is TRBD1 (5 bases). Germline CDR1 is LGHDT and CDR2 is YNNKEL (reference sequence). This CDR3 has 17 amino acids. V was pared by 0 bases and J by 4 bases, with 19 bases between. The chain's CDR3 is CASSQDPADSHLYEQYF. CDR3 nucleotide sequence: TGTGCCAGCAGCCAAGATCCCGCCGACAGCCACCTTTACGAGCAGTACTTC.

The CDR3 bases are TGCAGTGCTAGAACAACAGAACTCTACGAGCAGTACTTC. As protein: CSARTTELYEQYF. This chain connects TRBV20-1 to TRBJ2-7; D is uncertain. Trimming took 2 bases from V and 3 from J, leaving 11 bases between them. The CDR3 sequence is 13 residues long. Germline V gene lookup returns CDR1 DFQATT and CDR2 SNEGSKA (reference sequence).

The rearrangement uses TRBV10-2 and TRBJ2-7, with D perhaps matching TRBD1 or TRBD2 (7 bases each). CDR1 and CDR2 from the germline V gene are WSHSY and SAAADI. The CDR3 is 14 amino acids. The V gene lost 11 bases and the J gene lost 0 bases, with 17 bases spanning the gap. The chain's CDR3 is CASMGGDSSYEQYF. CDR3 bases: TGCGCCTCTATGGGGGGGGACAGCTCCTACGAGCAGTACTTC.

This clonotype was seen ten or more times. DNA for the CDR3: TGCAGCGTTGAAGTGGGAGAGACCCAGTACTTC. This codes for CSVEVGETQYF. The chain combines TRBV29-1 with TRBJ2-5, with no clear D. This CDR3 comprises 11 residues. V lost 1 base and J lost 4, with 4 bases in between. The germline gives CDR1 SQVTM, CDR2 ANQGSEA.

This clonotype has just one count. V and J are TRBV11-2 and TRBJ2-5; D possibly matches TRBD1 or TRBD2 (5 bases each). In germline, CDR1 is SGHAT, CDR2 FQNNGV. Trimming shortened V by 5 bases and J by 2 bases, and 18 bases separated the two germline ends. The CDR3 covers 16 residues. The CDR3, as DNA: TGTGCCAGCAGCCCCCGGGGACGGTACCTACAAGAGACCCAGTACTTC. Its translation is CASSPRGRYLQETQYF.

V is TRBV5-1 and J is TRBJ2-2, with 9 bases matching TRBD1. Per germline, CDR1 SGHRS and CDR2 YFSETQ. J was trimmed by 8 bases and V by 0 bases; bases with no gene match: 5. CDR3 length: 15 amino acids. CDR3 sequence: CASSLATGGSGELFF. Here the CDR3 DNA reads TGCGCCAGCAGCTTGGCCACAGGGGGCTCTGGGGAGCTGTTTTTT.

This clonotype occurred a few times. The chain uses TRBV20-1 and TRBJ2-7, with D uncertain. V was pared by 3 bases and J by 4 bases, with 19 bases between. Germline CDR1 is DFQATT and CDR2 is SNEGSKA (reference sequence). The CDR3 has 15 amino acids. Here the CDR3 reads CSARGVSTSPYEQYF. The CDR3 coding sequence is TGCAGTGCTAGGGGCGTCTCCACGAGCCCATACGAGCAGTACTTC.

This clonotype appeared a few times. The chain carries TRBV18 and TRBJ1-6; weak D call: TRBD1 (5 bases). Germline V CDR1 and CDR2: KGHSH, LQKENI. This CDR3 is built from 15 residues. V lost 6 bases, J lost 8 bases, and 17 bases lay in between. The CDR3 protein is CASSPGEQVYSPLHF. DNA for the CDR3: TGTGCCAGCTCCCCCGGAGAACAGGTTTATTCACCCCTCCACTTT.

This sequence joins TRBV10-3 and TRBJ2-2; perhaps TRBD1 as D (6 bases). V was shortened by 9 bases and J by 2 bases, with 16 bases between the two germline ends. The CDR3 length is 15 residues. Germline V gene lookup returns CDR1 ENHRY and CDR2 SYGVKD. This CDR3 is CAIRSGDTNTGELFF. The CDR3 DNA reads TGTGCCATTAGGAGTGGGGACACTAACACCGGGGAGCTGTTTTTT.

This clonotype has only a few counts. The rearrangement links TRBV6-5 to TRBJ2-4, with D possibly being TRBD2 (6 bases). Matching the DNA end better, TRBJ2-7 makes the J call doubtful. Germline V gives CDR1 MNHEY, CDR2 SVGAGI. CDR3 length equals 13 residues. DNA for the CDR3: TGTGCCAGCACCCTCAATAGCGGTTACGAGCAGTACTTC. Protein product: CASTLNSGYEQYF.

V and J are TRBV6-6 and TRBJ2-5; a weak D match, TRBD2 (5 bases). The V end was cut by 3 bases, the J end by 0 bases, with 17 bases between. Germline V gene sequence: CDR1 MNHNY, CDR2 SVGAGI (reference sequence). The CDR3 contains 17 residues. CDR3 amino acids: CASSYETEAMYQETQYF. As DNA, the CDR3 is TGTGCCAGCAGTTATGAGACGGAGGCGATGTACCAAGAGACCCAGTACTTC.

The chain couples TRBV5-1 to TRBJ1-2; D is uncertain. This CDR3 is built from 13 residues. Germline V gene sequence: CDR1 SGHRS, CDR2 YFSETQ. Trimming shortened V by 6 bases and J by 5 bases, and 14 bases separated the two germline ends. The CDR3 coding sequence is TGCGCCAGCAAGGACGATGGACCGTATGGCTACACCTTC. Its protein is CASKDDGPYGYTF.

This clonotype came up a few times. This chain connects TRBV29-1 to TRBJ2-5, with a tentative D call TRBD2 (5 bases). Germline loops: CDR1 SQVTM, CDR2 ANQGSEA. V gave up 4 bases and J gave up 2 bases, with 17 bases separating them. The CDR3 totals 15 residues. The chain's CDR3 is CSVVWGADFQETQYF. The CDR3 DNA is TGCAGCGTTGTGTGGGGAGCGGATTTTCAAGAGACCCAGTACTTC.

The rearrangement joins TRBV7-2 to TRBJ2-1, with 11 positions matching TRBD2. Trimming cost V 9 bases and J 4 bases; bases outside gene matches: 14. Germline values: CDR1 SGHTA, CDR2 FQGNSA. The CDR3 totals 17 residues. Here the CDR3 reads CASSLARLAGGYNEQFF. CDR3 in DNA: TGTGCCAGTAGCCTCGCTCGGCTAGCGGGGGGTTACAATGAGCAGTTCTTC. Full variable domain (missing parts from reference TRBV7-2 and TRBJ2-1): GAGVSQSPSNKVTEKGKDVELRCDPISGHTALYWYRQSLGQGLEFLIYFQGNSAPDKSGLPSDRFSAERTGGSVSTLTIQRTQQEDSAVYLCASSLARLAGGYNEQFFGPGTRLTVL.

The CDR3 loop is CASSRAGREANYGYTF. The CDR3, as DNA: TGTGCCAGCTCGCGCGCGGGTCGGGAAGCCAACTATGGCTACACCTTC. The genes are TRBV18 and TRBJ1-2; D remains unclear. Germline V gene sequence: CDR1 KGHSH, CDR2 LQKENI. This CDR3 has 16 amino acids. Between the trimmed V and J ends, which lost 6 bases and 2 bases, there was a span of 19 bases. Complete variable domain (other parts from reference TRBV18 and TRBJ1-2): NAGVMQNPRHLVRRRGQEARLRCSPMKGHSHVYWYRQLPEEGLKFMVYLQKENIIDESGMPKERFSAEFPKEGPSILRIQQVVRGDSAAYFCASSRAGREANYGYTFGSGTRLTVV.

This chain joins TRBV4-1 and TRBJ2-7; D remains ambiguous. The CDR3 is made up of 14 amino acids. V was clipped by 1 base and J by 4 bases, with 11 bases between them. From germline, CDR1 is MGHRA and CDR2 YSYEKL. CDR3 in amino acids: CASSQVVMGYEQYF. CDR3 nucleotides: TGCGCCAGCAGCCAAGTTGTCATGGGTTACGAGCAGTACTTC.

The chain couples TRBV5-1 to TRBJ2-4, with 8 bases fitting TRBD2. Germline V gene data show CDR1 as SGHRS and CDR2 as YFSETQ. Trimming at V came to 0 bases and at J to 8 bases, leaving 4 bases not matched to a gene. The CDR3 is 14 residues long. In nucleotides, the CDR3 is TGCGCCAGCAGCTTGGGTACCGGGAGGGACATTCAGTACTTC. It specifies CASSLGTGRDIQYF.

This clonotype appeared a few times. This chain links TRBV29-1 with TRBJ2-7; tentative D call: TRBD2 (5 bases). The CDR3 spans 13 residues. Germline V gene sequence: CDR1 SQVTM, CDR2 ANQGSEA. Trimming stripped 4 bases from V and 6 bases from J, with 16 bases between. CDR3 region: CSVGRTVRSEQYF. The CDR3 region has the DNA TGCAGCGTTGGGAGGACTGTTAGGAGCGAGCAGTACTTC.

This chain joins TRBV12-5 and TRBJ1-2, with D perhaps matching TRBD1 (6 bases). The CDR3 sequence is 14 residues long. V lost 0 bases and J 5 bases, leaving 10 bases between the germline ends. Germline CDR1 LGHNT, CDR2 FRNRAP. CDR3 loop: CASGLVDSLYGYTF. The CDR3 nucleotides are TGTGCTAGTGGTTTGGTGGACAGTCTGTATGGCTACACCTTC. Looking up the rest from reference TRBV12-5 and TRBJ1-2 gives the full variable domain: DARVTQTPRHKVTEMGQEVTMRCQPILGHNTVFWYRQTMMQGLELLAYFRNRAPLDDSGMPKDRFSAEMPDATLATLKIQPSEPRDSAVYFCASGLVDSLYGYTFGSGTRLTVV.

This chain connects TRBV4-3 to TRBJ1-5, with D maybe TRBD1 (5 bases). Trimming left V 1 base short and J 5 bases short, with 12 bases between. CDR3 length equals 15 residues. Germline values: CDR1 LGHNA, CDR2 YSLEER. CDR3 protein: CASSQGGDEDQPQHF. The DNA for the CDR3 is TGCGCCAGCAGCCAAGGAGGGGATGAGGATCAGCCCCAGCATTTT.

Only a few counts were recorded for this clonotype. Its ends do not fully match the called genes, so a read error is possible. This chain connects TRBV6-1 to TRBJ1-5; D is undetermined. Germline V CDR1 and CDR2: MNHNS, SASEGT. The CDR3 loop spans 17 amino acids. The CDR3 sequence is CASREGKGQYSNQPQHF. The CDR3 coding sequence is TGTGCCAGCAGGGAAGGGAAGGGTCAATATAGCAATCAGCCCCAGCATTTT.

This chain joins TRBV4-2 and TRBJ2-3; 7 bases are a match to TRBD2. Germline trimming cut 2 bases from V and 4 bases from J; bases unmatched to any gene: 6. The CDR3 consists of 15 residues. CDR1 LGHNA and CDR2 YNFKEQ come from the germline V gene. The CDR3 DNA reads as TGTGCCAGCAGCCAACGTCGGGACTACCCAGATACGCAGTATTTT. Amino acid sequence: CASSQRRDYPDTQYF.

This clonotype came up a few times. The chain couples TRBV7-9 to TRBJ2-7; no firm D call. Trimming removed 6 bases at V and 5 bases at J, with 17 bases between. The CDR3 is 14 amino acids. The germline CDR1 and CDR2 sequences are SEHNR and FQNEAQ (reference sequence). The CDR3 bases are TGTGCCAGCAGTAGTCAGTCCCCTCCTGACGAGCAGTACTTC. This translates into CASSSQSPPDEQYF.

The rearrangement links TRBV29-1 to TRBJ1-6; TRBD1 matches 7 bases. J gave up 7 bases and V 6 bases, and 6 bases lay outside the gene matches. The germline V gene has CDR1 SQVTM and CDR2 ANQGSEA. The CDR3 is made up of 13 amino acids. The CDR3 is CSVRTGRNSPLHF. Here the CDR3 DNA reads TGCAGCGTGAGGACAGGTCGGAATTCACCCCTCCACTTT.